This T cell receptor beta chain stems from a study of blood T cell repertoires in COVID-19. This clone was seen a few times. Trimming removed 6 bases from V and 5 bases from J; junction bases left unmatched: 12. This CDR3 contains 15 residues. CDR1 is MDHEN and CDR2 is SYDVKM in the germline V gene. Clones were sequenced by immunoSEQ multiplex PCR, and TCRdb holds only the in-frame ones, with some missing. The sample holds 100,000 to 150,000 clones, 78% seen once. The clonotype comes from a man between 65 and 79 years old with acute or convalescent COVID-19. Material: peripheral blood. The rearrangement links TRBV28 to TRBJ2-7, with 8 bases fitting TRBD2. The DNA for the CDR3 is TGTGCCAGCAGAGGCAGCGGGGGAAGCTGGGACGAGCAGTACTTC. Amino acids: CASRGSGGSWDEQYF.